The 31 T cell receptor beta chains below all came from one sample that was sequenced in a study of read filtering for tumor transcriptome and immune sequencing. This library used roughly 400 ng RNA and molecular barcoded adaptors spanning alpha/delta and beta/gamma chains. MiXCR, run by TCRdb on the reads, gives a single entry per CDR3 protein. The table has 75,000 to 95,000 distinct CDR3 sequences, 20% to 25% seen once; the top ten hold around 10%. Sequenced: a population of CD138-negative cells sorted from bone marrow. The receptors were sampled from a donor aged 40 or older with multiple myeloma.

For this clonotype: The junction departs from the called germline gene at one end, perhaps through a read error. The rearrangement joins TRBV7-2 to TRBJ2-4, with 8 bases aligning to TRBD1. CDR3 length equals 15 residues. Germline V gene data show CDR1 as SGHTA and CDR2 as FQGNSA. The CDR3: CASSTGGSGRNIQYF. In DNA form, the CDR3 reads TGTGCGAGCAGCACAGGGGGGTCAGGGAGAAACATTCAGTACTTC.

This chain connects TRBV7-9 to TRBJ1-1; weak D call: TRBD1 (6 bases). The CDR3 is made up of 15 amino acids. Germline V lookup: CDR1 SEHNR, CDR2 FQNEAQ (reference sequence). V gave up 11 bases and J gave up 6 bases, with 25 bases separating them. The CDR3: CAYSPGQHEVAEAFF. The CDR3 bases are TGTGCCTACAGCCCGGGACAACATGAGGTCGCTGAAGCTTTCTTT.

The chain recombines TRBV5-6 with TRBJ2-1; TRBD1 is a possible D gene (5 bases). The CDR3 is 12 residues long. The germline CDR1 and CDR2 sequences are SGHDT and YYEEEE. V was pared by 4 bases and J by 9 bases, with 11 bases between. This chain's CDR3 is CASSHTGAEQFF. CDR3 nucleotide sequence: TGTGCCAGCAGCCACACAGGCGCTGAGCAGTTCTTC.

This clonotype showed up many times. The chain has TRBV27 and TRBJ1-4; 10 bases are shared with TRBD1. CDR3 size: 14 residues. Trimming took 3 bases from V and 8 from J; bases not matched to a gene: 3. Germline values: CDR1 MNHEY, CDR2 SMNVEV (reference sequence). This CDR3 reads CASSLGQGREKLFF. The CDR3 DNA sequence: TGTGCCAGCAGTTTGGGACAGGGGAGGGAAAAACTGTTTTTT.

Details on this clonotype: This may arise from a read error, as a much more abundant clone is one base away. The chain joins TRBV28 to TRBJ2-7; D perhaps matches TRBD2 (6 bases). The CDR3 is made up of 15 amino acids. Germline CDR1 reads MDHEN; CDR2 reads SYDVKM. The germline V and J ends were trimmed by 3 bases and 5 bases, with 17 bases remaining between them. In DNA form, the CDR3 reads TGTGCCAGCAGTTTGAGTCTTCGGGAGCCCCACGAGCAGTACTTC. Residues: CASSLSLREPHEQYF.

This clonotype occurred many times. This chain joins TRBV10-3 and TRBJ1-1, with 7 bases aligning to TRBD1. V trimming: 2 bases; J trimming: 0 bases; junction bases outside the gene matches: 9. Germline lookup yields CDR1 ENHRY and CDR2 SYGVKD. CDR3 length: 17 amino acids. The CDR3 bases are TGTGCCATCAGTGAGACGCGGAGACAGGGATTGAACACTGAAGCTTTCTTT. Amino acids: CAISETRRQGLNTEAFF.

This clonotype has just one count. V and J are TRBV20-1 and TRBJ1-1; TRBD1 aligns across 7 bases. The better agreement between TRBJ1-6 and the DNA end casts doubt on the J call. CDR1 is DFQATT, CDR2 SNEGSKA, per germline (reference sequence). This CDR3 region has 16 residues. CDR3 loop: CSARKGGASDNPLLHF. As DNA, the CDR3 is TGCAGTGCCAGAAAAGGGGGCGCGTCAGATAATCCACTCCTCCACTTT.

This clonotype showed up many times. V is TRBV12-3 or TRBV12-4 and J is TRBJ2-1; 7 bases fit TRBD2. The CDR3 contains 16 residues. J lost 7 bases, V lost 9 bases, and 18 bases had no gene match. Written as DNA, the CDR3 is TGTGCCAGAAGTCCCAGACTAGCAGATCTGACGAATGAGCAGTTCTTC. Translating gives CARSPRLADLTNEQFF.

The gene calls are TRBV12-3 or TRBV12-4 and TRBJ1-1, with D unclear. Trimming cost V 7 bases and J 4 bases, with 13 bases left between them. The CDR3 totals 13 residues. CDR3 DNA sequence: TGTGCCAGCACCTTATCCAGGAGCACTGAAGCTTTCTTT. As protein: CASTLSRSTEAFF.

The sample holds many counts of this clonotype. V and J are TRBV14 and TRBJ2-1; D perhaps matches TRBD1 (7 bases). CDR1 and CDR2 from the germline V gene are SGHDN and FVKESK. The CDR3 is 15 amino acids. V was pared by 4 bases and J by 0 bases, with 10 bases between. The CDR3 here is CASSRGTASYNEQFF. The CDR3 DNA reads TGTGCCAGCAGCCGCGGGACAGCCTCCTACAATGAGCAGTTCTTC.

As to this clonotype: A much larger clone sits a single nucleotide away, making a read error possible. The CDR3 spells CAGSLTGARTDTQYF. The CDR3 nucleotides are TGTGCCGGCAGTCTTACAGGGGCGCGCACAGATACGCAGTATTTT. This chain joins TRBV5-8 and TRBJ2-3, with 7 bases identical to TRBD1. The CDR3 is made up of 15 amino acids. Germline V gives CDR1 SGHTS, CDR2 YDEGEE.

This clonotype was seen many times. Here the CDR3 reads CAIGLGETQYF. CDR3 coding DNA: TGTGCCATAGGATTAGGGGAGACCCAGTACTTC. The chain has TRBV10-3 and TRBJ2-5; D ambiguous. The CDR3 is 11 amino acids. With 9 bases removed from V and 5 bases from J, the gap between germline ends came to 10 bases. Germline assignment: CDR1 ENHRY and CDR2 SYGVKD.

This clonotype was observed a few times. V is TRBV5-1 and J is TRBJ2-5, with 8 bases aligning to TRBD1. Germline loops: CDR1 SGHRS, CDR2 YFSETQ. This CDR3 spans 15 amino acids. J lost 1 base, V lost 10 bases, and 12 bases had no gene match. CDR3 in amino acids: CAGQETGASQETQYF. As DNA, the CDR3 is TGCGCCGGACAAGAGACAGGGGCTTCCCAAGAGACCCAGTACTTC.

The chain has TRBV27 and TRBJ2-7; the match to TRBD1 covers 7 bases. CDR1 is MNHEY, CDR2 SMNVEV, per germline (reference sequence). V dropped 5 bases and J dropped 1; count of bases not matched to a gene: 2. The CDR3 sequence is 13 residues long. CDR3 sequence: CASSGGQSYEQYF. The CDR3 DNA reads as TGTGCCAGCAGTGGGGGACAGTCCTACGAGCAGTACTTC.

Worth noting for this clonotype: A far larger clone lies a single base away; this is likely a read error. This rearrangement joins TRBV5-8 to TRBJ2-7, with TRBD1 as a possible D gene (6 bases). The germline V gene encodes CDR1 SGHTS and CDR2 YDEGEE. The CDR3 is 13 amino acids. The ends were cut back, 2 bases at V and 5 bases at J, with 11 bases in the middle. CDR3 DNA: TGTGCCAGCAGCTTTAGGGGGAACGACGAGCAGTACGTC. This encodes CASSFRGNDEQYV.

As regards this clonotype: Since a much larger clone is just one base distant, this may be a read error. The CDR3 carries no conserved terminal phenylalanine or tryptophan, so it likely arises from a read error. The V call is TRBV20-1, the J call TRBJ2-7; the D is unclear. V lost 0 bases and J 1 base, leaving 13 bases between the germline ends. The length of the CDR3 is 15 residues. From germline, CDR1 is DFQATT and CDR2 SNEGSKA (reference sequence). This chain's CDR3 is CSARDLEILSYEQYS. CDR3 bases: TGCAGTGCTAGAGATTTAGAGATTCTTTCCTACGAGCAGTACTCC.

This clonotype was counted a few times. J is TRBJ1-1 and V is TRBV28; no clear D. Per germline, CDR1 MDHEN and CDR2 SYDVKM. Trimming removed 7 bases at V and 3 bases at J, with 9 bases between. The CDR3 contains 12 residues. CDR3 residues: CASTLGHTEAFF. The CDR3 bases are TGTGCCAGCACCTTAGGTCACACTGAAGCTTTCTTT.

This clonotype has ten or more counts. The V call is TRBV7-9, the J call TRBJ2-3, with 7 nucleotides matching TRBD1. Germline lookup yields CDR1 SEHNR and CDR2 FQNEAQ (reference sequence). The junction had 4 bases not matched to a gene; V was cut back by 4 bases and J by 0 bases. CDR3 length equals 15 residues. The CDR3 spells CASSWSGQSTDTQYF. In DNA, the CDR3 is TGTGCCAGCAGCTGGTCGGGACAGAGCACAGATACGCAGTATTTT.

The gene calls are TRBV20-1 and TRBJ2-5; D gene uncertain. The CDR3 loop spans 11 amino acids. V was pared by 8 bases and J by 5 bases, with 12 bases between. Germline V gene lookup returns CDR1 DFQATT and CDR2 SNEGSKA (reference sequence). CDR3: CSTPFGETQYF. For the CDR3, the DNA is TGCAGTACCCCCTTTGGGGAGACCCAGTACTTC.

Note on this clonotype: Being one base from a much bigger clone, this may be a read error. This chain joins TRBV7-9 and TRBJ2-5; 7 bases line up with TRBD1. The CDR3 runs 14 residues. The trim removed 5 bases at V and 2 bases at J, leaving 5 bases unmatched. Germline V gene sequence: CDR1 SEHNR, CDR2 FQNEAQ (reference sequence). The CDR3 sequence is CASSPDRRQETQYF. CDR3 DNA: TGTGCCAGCAGCCCGGACAGGCGGCAAGAGACCCAGTACTTC.

This clonotype has at least ten counts. The chain joins TRBV19 to TRBJ2-7; 8 nucleotides match TRBD1. The V gene end was trimmed by 9 bases and the J gene end by 3 bases; junction bases not matched to a gene: 7. This CDR3 has 13 amino acids. The germline V gene encodes CDR1 LNHDA and CDR2 SQIVND (reference sequence). CDR3 nucleotides: TGTGCCAGCCACGGGACAGGAAACTACGAGCAGTACTTC. Its translation is CASHGTGNYEQYF.

This clonotype has at least ten counts. The chain joins TRBV12-3 or TRBV12-4 to TRBJ1-4; D is uncertain. The CDR3 runs 14 residues. Trimming took off 6 bases at V and 7 bases at J, with 15 bases between the two ends. CDR3 DNA: TGTGCCAGCAGACTCGGGTTGGGGAGTGAAAAACTGTTTTTT. This gives the protein CASRLGLGSEKLFF.

The chain recombines TRBV14 with TRBJ2-2; D gene ambiguous. The CDR3 covers 13 residues. Deletions cut 1 base from V and 0 bases from J, with 0 bases between. Per germline, CDR1 SGHDN and CDR2 FVKESK. CDR3 loop: CASSQANTGELFF. The CDR3 region has the DNA TGTGCCAGCAGCCAAGCGAACACCGGGGAGCTGTTTTTT.

This clonotype came up a few times. V gene TRBV5-1 combines with J gene TRBJ1-1, with 8 bases identical to TRBD1. The CDR3 has 14 amino acids. Germline values: CDR1 SGHRS, CDR2 YFSETQ. V lost 4 bases to trimming and J lost 1 base; unmatched junction nucleotides: 3. CDR3 protein: CASSQTGANTEAFF. For the CDR3, the DNA is TGCGCCAGCAGCCAGACAGGGGCGAACACTGAAGCTTTCTTT.

This clonotype was observed many times. The chain recombines TRBV28 with TRBJ1-3; D is perhaps TRBD1 (5 bases). Germline V gene data show CDR1 as MDHEN and CDR2 as SYDVKM. The V end was cut by 5 bases, the J end by 4 bases, with 15 bases between. This CDR3 is 15 amino acids long. DNA of the CDR3: TGTGCCAGCAGTCCCCCCCAGGGATCAGGAAACACCATATATTTT. Amino acid sequence: CASSPPQGSGNTIYF.

This clonotype was observed many times. The rearrangement links TRBV10-3 to TRBJ1-5, with 9 bases aligning to TRBD1. Germline values: CDR1 ENHRY, CDR2 SYGVKD. This CDR3 contains 13 residues. V trimming: 10 bases; J trimming: 5 bases; junction bases outside the gene matches: 6. The CDR3 here is CATGQGLDQPQHF. The CDR3 coding sequence is TGTGCCACCGGACAGGGGCTCGATCAGCCCCAGCATTTT.

The rearrangement joins TRBV18 to TRBJ1-5, with a tentative D call TRBD1 (5 bases). The V end lost 4 bases, the J end lost 5 bases, and 15 bases lay between the germline ends. CDR1 is KGHSH and CDR2 is LQKENI in the germline V gene. The length of the CDR3 is 15 residues. The CDR3 is CASSLGQGRDQPQHF. CDR3 DNA sequence: TGTGCCAGCTCACTGGGCCAGGGCAGGGATCAGCCCCAGCATTTT. The full variable domain, in which reference TRBV18 and TRBJ1-5 provide the parts outside the CDR3, is NAGVMQNPRHLVRRRGQEARLRCSPMKGHSHVYWYRQLPEEGLKFMVYLQKENIIDESGMPKERFSAEFPKEGPSILRIQQVVRGDSAAYFCASSLGQGRDQPQHFGDGTRLSIL.

This clonotype has ten or more counts. The gene calls are TRBV7-8 and TRBJ2-7, with a possible D match to TRBD1 (5 bases). In germline, CDR1 is SGHVS, CDR2 FQNEAQ. V dropped 5 bases and J dropped 6 bases, with 14 bases sitting between them. This CDR3 comprises 13 residues. The CDR3 protein is CASSRNQGSEQYF. The DNA of the CDR3 is TGTGCCAGCAGCCGCAACCAGGGAAGCGAGCAGTACTTC.

In its sample, this clonotype was seen many times. The chain is built from TRBV7-9 and TRBJ1-1; D is uncertain. The V gene's germline CDR1 is SEHNR and CDR2 FQNEAQ (reference sequence). The CDR3 loop spans 12 amino acids. The V gene lost 3 bases and the J gene lost 4 bases, with 6 bases spanning the gap. The CDR3 DNA reads as TGTGCCAGCAGCTTGACTATCACTGAAGCTTTCTTT. This codes for CASSLTITEAFF.

This clonotype was seen at least ten times. The gene calls are TRBV19 and TRBJ1-5; possible D gene TRBD1, 6 bases. The CDR3 sequence is 14 residues long. Trimming shortened V by 7 bases and J by 2 bases, and 12 bases separated the two germline ends. Germline CDR1 LNHDA, CDR2 SQIVND (reference sequence). The CDR3 bases are TGTGCCAGTACTAGGGGGGCGGGCAATCAGCCCCAGCATTTT. Protein product: CASTRGAGNQPQHF.

This clonotype was counted many times. This CDR3 reads CASSFKGGPYEQYF. CDR3 nucleotide sequence: TGTGCCAGCAGCTTCAAAGGGGGGCCCTACGAGCAGTACTTC. The gene calls are TRBV11-2 and TRBJ2-7, with D perhaps TRBD1 or TRBD2 (6 bases each). The CDR3 runs to 14 residues. The V gene lost 3 bases and the J gene lost 2 bases, with 11 bases spanning the gap. The germline gives CDR1 SGHAT, CDR2 FQNNGV. Using reference TRBV11-2 and TRBJ2-7 for the parts outside the CDR3, the full variable domain is EAGVAQSPRYKIIEKRQSVAFWCNPISGHATLYWYQQILGQGPKLLIQFQNNGVVDDSQLPKDRFSAERLKGVDSTLKIQPAKLEDSAVYLCASSFKGGPYEQYFGPGTRLTVT.